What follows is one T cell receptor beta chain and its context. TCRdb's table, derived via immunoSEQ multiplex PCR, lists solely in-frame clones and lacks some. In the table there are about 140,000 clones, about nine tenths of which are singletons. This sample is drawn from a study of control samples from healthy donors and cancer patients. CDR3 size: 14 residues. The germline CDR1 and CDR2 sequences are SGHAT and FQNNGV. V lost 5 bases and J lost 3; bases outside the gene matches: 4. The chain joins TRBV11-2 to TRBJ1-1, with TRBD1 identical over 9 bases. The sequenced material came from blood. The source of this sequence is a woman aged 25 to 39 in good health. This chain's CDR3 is CASSRRTGDTEAFF. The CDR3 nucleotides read TGTGCCAGCAGCAGAAGGACAGGGGACACTGAAGCTTTCTTT.